These 3 T cell receptor beta chains were all obtained from the same sample, sequenced in a study of CD8 T cells in ankylosing spondylitis. TCRdb reprocessed the 5' RACE reads via MiXCR and lists one record per CDR3 protein. Of 240,000 or so distinct CDR3 sequences detected, roughly a tenth appear once; the ten largest clones hold about 6.8%. Sequenced input: blood, either unsorted or a sorted T cell fraction (not recorded which). The source of these receptors is a male donor with ankylosing spondylitis or in good health (not recorded which).

The chain couples TRBV9 to TRBJ2-2; TRBD2 matches at 8 bases. CDR1 and CDR2 (germline): SGDLS, YYNGEE. The CDR3 loop spans 15 amino acids. V dropped 5 bases and J dropped 5; count of bases not matched to a gene: 8. CDR3 DNA: TGTGCCAGCAGTATGGGGACTAGAAGTACCGGGGAGCTGTTTTTT. Protein product: CASSMGTRSTGELFF. The complete variable domain, with remaining parts taken from reference TRBV9 and TRBJ2-2, reads DSGVTQTPKHLITATGQRVTLRCSPRSGDLSVYWYQQSLDQGLQFLIQYYNGEERAKGNILERFSAQQFPDLHSELNLSSLELGDSALYFCASSMGTRSTGELFFGEGSRLTVL.

This clonotype has only a few counts. This sequence joins TRBV19 and TRBJ1-4; no firm D call. V lost 0 bases, J lost 4 bases, and 3 bases lay in between. The CDR3 spans 13 residues. Germline CDR1 is LNHDA and CDR2 is SQIVND (reference sequence). CDR3 bases: TGTGCCAGTAGTATAGAGGATAATGAAAAACTGTTTTTT. This encodes CASSIEDNEKLFF.

This clonotype was detected only a few times. The V gene is TRBV12-5, the J gene TRBJ2-3; a possible D gene is TRBD1 (7 bases). CDR3 size: 14 residues. Trimming pared 5 bases from V and 4 bases from J, leaving 13 bases between. CDR1 LGHNT and CDR2 FRNRAP come from the germline V gene. The CDR3 loop reads CASGPGGPSDTQYF. CDR3 sequence (DNA): TGTGCTAGTGGTCCAGGGGGGCCTTCAGATACGCAGTATTTT.